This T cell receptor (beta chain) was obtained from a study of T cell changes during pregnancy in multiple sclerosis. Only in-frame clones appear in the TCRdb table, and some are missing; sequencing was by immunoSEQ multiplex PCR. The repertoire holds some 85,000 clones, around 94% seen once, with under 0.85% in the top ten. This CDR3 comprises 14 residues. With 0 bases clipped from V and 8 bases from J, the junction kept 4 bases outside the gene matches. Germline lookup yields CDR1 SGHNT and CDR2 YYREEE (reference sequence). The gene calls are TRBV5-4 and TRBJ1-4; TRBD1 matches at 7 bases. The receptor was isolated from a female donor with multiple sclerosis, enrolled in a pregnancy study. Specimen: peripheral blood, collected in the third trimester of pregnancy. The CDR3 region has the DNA TGTGCCAGCAGCTTGGGACAGGGAGAGGAAAAACTGTTTTTT. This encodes CASSLGQGEEKLFF.